This TCR beta chain is drawn from a study of blood T cell repertoires in COVID-19. Study as a whole: Sites in the United States, Italy and Spain provided acute and convalescent COVID-19 samples.

The germline gives CDR1 SNHLY, CDR2 FYNNEI. V trimming: 6 bases; J trimming: 0 bases; junction bases outside the gene matches: 10. This CDR3 contains 18 residues. In the original analysis: Nucleated cell counts were estimated from reference gene primer amplification. Produced via immunoSEQ multiplex PCR; TCRdb's table is partial and in-frame only. V, J and clone size were drawn from that table, and D and trimming were deduced from the DNA. The table shows roughly 69,000 clones, with 90% occurring only once. The TCR was taken from a man aged 50-60 years with acute or convalescent COVID-19. J is TRBJ2-6 and V is TRBV2; 8 positions match TRBD1. Material for sequencing was peripheral blood. CDR3 sequence: CASRGGQAVASGANVLTF. CDR3 coding DNA: TGTGCCAGCAGGGGGGGACAGGCGGTAGCCTCTGGGGCCAACGTCCTGACTTTC.